These T cell receptor beta chains were read from a single sample in a study of blood T cell repertoires in COVID-19. The assay was immunoSEQ multiplex PCR, and TCRdb's table has in-frame clones only and misses some. The table includes a few hundred thousand clones, 87% detected once. What was sequenced was PBMCs or T cells enriched from blood (not recorded which). The receptors come from a woman in her forties or fifties who had recovered from COVID-19. The CDR3 runs from the conserved cysteine through the conserved F or W. The D gene is left open where the match is weak. Expanded clones get a size class; other rows say once, few or many, or leave the size out.

size,J,D,V,DNA,CDR3
NA,TRBJ2-5,TRBD2,TRBV5-4,TGTGCCAGCGGAATGCTCGGGGGGGCTGCTGAGACCCAGTACTTC,CASGMLGGAAETQYF
NA,TRBJ1-1,NA,TRBV6-5,TGTGCCAGCAGTAGCCACCATTCGGGGAACACTGAAGCTTTCTTT,CASSSHHSGNTEAFF
NA,TRBJ2-7,NA,TRBV15,TGTGCCACCAGCAGGCCCGACAGAGACTACGAGCAGTACTTC,CATSRPDRDYEQYF
once,TRBJ2-7,NA,TRBV5-1,TGCGCCAGCAGCTTGGAAGGACAATCCTACGAGCAGTACTTC,CASSLEGQSYEQYF
NA,TRBJ2-1,TRBD1,TRBV2,TGTGCCAGCAGTACCCGATGGGGAAAGGGGGCCACCTACAATGAGCAGTTCTTC,CASSTRWGKGATYNEQFF
NA,TRBJ1-4,NA,TRBV4-1,TGCGCCAGCAGCCAAGGTGCGCAGGGTGGCGAAAAACTGTTTTTT,CASSQGAQGGEKLFF
NA,TRBJ1-1,TRBD1,TRBV12-3/TRBV12-4,TGTGCCAGCATCCTAGACAGGGGGACTGAAGCTTTCTTT,CASILDRGTEAFF
NA,TRBJ1-1,NA,TRBV4-3,TGCGCCAGCAGCGGGGGGACGGCGAACACTGAAGCTTTCTTT,CASSGGTANTEAFF
NA,TRBJ1-2,NA,TRBV5-5,NA,CASSSSTGGFYGYTF
once,TRBJ1-2,TRBD1,TRBV4-3,TGCGCCAGCAGCCAATCGACAGGGAGGACTAACTATGGCTACACCTTC,CASSQSTGRTNYGYTF
NA,TRBJ1-1,NA,TRBV27,TGTGCCAGTAGACTCCACGACGGGTCGAACACTGAAGCTTTCTTT,CASRLHDGSNTEAFF
NA,TRBJ1-1,NA,TRBV6-5,TGTGCCAGCAGTCTGACGGACATGAACACTGAAGCTTTCTTT,CASSLTDMNTEAFF
once,TRBJ1-2,TRBD1,TRBV18,TGTGCCAGCTCACCCGGAGCAGGGGGGTCCTATGGCTACACCTTC,CASSPGAGGSYGYTF
NA,TRBJ1-2,TRBD1,TRBV7-9,TGTGCCAGCAGCTTGGGACAGGGGGGAAATGATGGCTACACCTTC,CASSLGQGGNDGYTF
NA,TRBJ2-3,TRBD2,TRBV7-3,TGTGCCAGCAGCCCTATAGCGGGGGTGGGCACAGATACGCAGTATTTT,CASSPIAGVGTDTQYF
NA,TRBJ2-3,NA,TRBV9,TGTGCCAGCAGCGCCACTAGGGCAGATACGCAGTATTTT,CASSATRADTQYF
NA,TRBJ1-2,NA,TRBV3-1/TRBV3-2,TGTGCCAGCAGCCAACTCCGGGGCTACACCTTC,CASSQLRGYTF
NA,TRBJ1-2,NA,TRBV5-8,TGTGCCAGCAGACGGTCGGGAGGCTACACCTTC,CASRRSGGYTF
NA,TRBJ2-7,TRBD2,TRBV19,TGTGCCAGTAGTTTCGGACTAGCAACTGGGGAGCAGTACTTC,CASSFGLATGEQYF
NA,TRBJ1-1,NA,TRBV2,TGTGCCAGCAGTGGGGAGGTCCACGTGGCTGAAGCTTTCTTT,CASSGEVHVAEAFF
NA,TRBJ1-2,NA,TRBV7-2,TGTGCCAGCAGCTTAGGGACTTCCTATGGCTACACCTTC,CASSLGTSYGYTF
NA,TRBJ1-4,NA,TRBV6-2/TRBV6-3,TGTGCCAGCAGCCTGGGAGAGGAAAAACTGTTTTTT,CASSLGEEKLFF
NA,TRBJ2-1,TRBD1,TRBV4-3,TGCGCCAGCAGCCCACCCGGGACAGGCACCTACAATGAGCAGTTCTTC,CASSPPGTGTYNEQFF
NA,TRBJ2-2,TRBD2,TRBV5-1,TGCGCCAGCAGCCTTCAGACTAGCGGGGACACCGGGGAGCTGTTTTTT,CASSLQTSGDTGELFF
once,TRBJ2-5,NA,TRBV2,TGTGCCAGCGGGGGGGCCTACCAAGAGACCCAGTACTTC,CASGGAYQETQYF
NA,TRBJ2-3,TRBD2,TRBV7-3,TGTGCCAGCAGCAAGAGCGGGGGGAAGAGCACAGATACGCAGTATTTT,CASSKSGGKSTDTQYF
once,TRBJ2-7,TRBD1,TRBV18,TGTGCCAGCTCACCAGCCGGGACAGGGACCTACGAGCAGTACTTC,CASSPAGTGTYEQYF
NA,TRBJ1-1,NA,TRBV29-1,TGCAGCGTTGAAGATCTCCCGGGAGTGAACACTGAAGCTTTCTTT,CSVEDLPGVNTEAFF
NA,TRBJ1-5,NA,TRBV15,TGTGCCACCAGCAGAGACACCCCACGGTCGCGCCAGCCCCAGCATTTT,CATSRDTPRSRQPQHF
NA,TRBJ2-1,NA,TRBV7-9,TGTGCCAGCAGCAGGCCCGACACTGAGCAGTTCTTC,CASSRPDTEQFF
NA,TRBJ1-1,NA,TRBV3-1/TRBV3-2,TGTGCCAGCAGCGTAACGGGGATATTGAACACTGAAGCTTTCTTT,CASSVTGILNTEAFF
few,TRBJ2-7,NA,TRBV18,TGTGCCAGCTCACCAGCGGATACCTACGAGCAGTACTTC,CASSPADTYEQYF
once,TRBJ1-1,NA,TRBV18,TGTGCCAGCTCACCTACAGGGTCGGAGGAAGCTTTCTTT,CASSPTGSEEAFF
NA,TRBJ1-1,NA,TRBV6-5,TGTGCCAGCAGCCCAGAGGGTAACACTGAAGCTTTCTTT,CASSPEGNTEAFF
NA,TRBJ1-3,NA,TRBV7-8,TGTGCCAGCAGCTCCGCTCGGGTCTCTGGAAACACCATATATTTT,CASSSARVSGNTIYF
NA,TRBJ2-3,NA,TRBV21-1,TGTGCCAGCAGCAATCTCCGGGACAGGGTTTTTCTGGATACGCAGTATTTT,CASSNLRDRVFLDTQYF
NA,TRBJ1-5,NA,TRBV6-1,TGTGCCAGCAGTGAGGTCGGGGGCAATCAGCCCCAGCATTTT,CASSEVGGNQPQHF
NA,TRBJ2-6,TRBD1,TRBV5-4,TGTGCCAGCAGCAGATTTCCGGGACAGGGTTCTGCTGGGGCCAACGTCCTGACTTTC,CASSRFPGQGSAGANVLTF
once,TRBJ1-2,TRBD1,TRBV4-2,TGTGCCAGCAGCCATATAGGGGACAGGGTGGGTGGCTACACCTTC,CASSHIGDRVGGYTF
NA,TRBJ1-4,TRBD1,TRBV9,TGTGCCAGCAGCGTAGCTCCAGGACAGGGAGTAGAAAAACTGTTTTTT,CASSVAPGQGVEKLFF
once,TRBJ2-2,NA,TRBV5-1,TGCGCCAGCAGCTTGGTAAAGGGAGGAACCGGGGAGCTGTTTTTT,CASSLVKGGTGELFF
NA,TRBJ2-1,TRBD1,TRBV4-3,TGCGCCAGCAGCCCCCCCCCGGGACAGAAAGGCTACAATGAGCAGTTCTTC,CASSPPPGQKGYNEQFF
NA,TRBJ1-5,NA,TRBV3-1/TRBV3-2,TGTGCCAGCAGCCAAGGGGCTCTGCGGGGGCCCCAGCATTTT,CASSQGALRGPQHF
NA,TRBJ1-5,TRBD1,TRBV7-2,TGTGCCAGCAGCTTAGGAGGGACAGGGGGGGTTCAGCCCCAGCATTTT,CASSLGGTGGVQPQHF
NA,TRBJ1-3,NA,TRBV29-1,TGCAGCGTTGACCAGGGATCGACTGGAAACACCATATATTTT,CSVDQGSTGNTIYF
NA,TRBJ2-5,TRBD2,TRBV7-9,TGTGCCAGCACCTACGGTGCGGGGAGGGAAGAGACCCAGTACTTC,CASTYGAGREETQYF
NA,TRBJ2-4,NA,TRBV28,TGTGCCAGCAGTTTTCGGACTACCGTAGCCAAAAACATTCAGTACTTC,CASSFRTTVAKNIQYF
NA,TRBJ1-6,NA,TRBV9,TGTGCCAGCAGCGTTGGCTCCGGGGATTTCTATAATTCACCCCTCCACTTT,CASSVGSGDFYNSPLHF
NA,TRBJ2-5,NA,TRBV4-3,TGCGCCAGCAGCCAAGATTGGAGGGGGGGTATGGAGACCCAGTACTTC,CASSQDWRGGMETQYF
few,TRBJ1-2,NA,TRBV5-1,TGCGCCAGCAGCTTGGAGGGGTTTGGCTACACCTTC,CASSLEGFGYTF